This T cell receptor (beta chain) was sequenced for a study of identifying expanded T cells in peripheral blood. The CDR3 consists of 12 residues. The V end lost 2 bases, the J end lost 1 base, and 4 bases lay between the germline ends. Germline CDR1 is SGHKS and CDR2 is YYEKEE (reference sequence). The table came from immunoSEQ multiplex PCR; TCRdb's copy has only in-frame clones and leaves some out. The table has 100,000 to 150,000 clones, approximately 86% seen once; the top ten hold approximately 8.9%. Sequenced material: blood. V gene TRBV5-5 combines with J gene TRBJ2-7; D ambiguous. The source of this sequence is a person aged 18 to 69 in good health. CDR3 bases: TGTGCCAGCAGCTTTTTTTCCTACGAGCAGTACTTC. Translated, it gives CASSFFSYEQYF.